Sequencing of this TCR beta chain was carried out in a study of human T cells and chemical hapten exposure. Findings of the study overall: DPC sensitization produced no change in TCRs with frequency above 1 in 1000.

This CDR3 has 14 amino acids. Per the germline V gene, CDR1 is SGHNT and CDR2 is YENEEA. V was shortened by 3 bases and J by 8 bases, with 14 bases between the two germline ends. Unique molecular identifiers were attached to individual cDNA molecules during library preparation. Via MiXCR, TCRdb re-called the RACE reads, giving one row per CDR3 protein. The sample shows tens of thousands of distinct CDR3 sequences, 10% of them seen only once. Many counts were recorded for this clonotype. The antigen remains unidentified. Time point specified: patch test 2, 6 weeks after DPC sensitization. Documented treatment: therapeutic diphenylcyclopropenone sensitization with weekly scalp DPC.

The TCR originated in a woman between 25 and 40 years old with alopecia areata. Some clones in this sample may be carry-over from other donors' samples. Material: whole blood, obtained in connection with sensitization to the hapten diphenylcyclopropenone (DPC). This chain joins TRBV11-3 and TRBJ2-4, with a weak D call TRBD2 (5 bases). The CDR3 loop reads CASSFREFSDIQYF. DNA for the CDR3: TGTGCCAGCAGCTTCCGGGAATTCAGTGACATTCAGTACTTC.